This T cell receptor beta chain was retrieved from a study of beta chain features in type 1 diabetes (dated 2018 in TCRdb). For context, the study as a whole: No differences in mean age, gender distribution, total cell number or subset yield were found between patients and healthy donors. A total of some 110 million sorted cells were examined across all samples, and the number of cells per subset was strongly correlated with RNA yield. The study compared TCRB repertoires of sorted circulating CD4+ T cell subsets between recently diagnosed type 1 diabetes patients and matched healthy donors. Regulatory and stem cell-like memory subsets were isolated from only 8 patients and about eight healthy donors, whereas naive and central memory subsets came from all 28 donors. Results and caveats for the whole study, not just this receptor: Because cDNA was sequenced instead of genomic DNA, highly expressing activated cells could be over-represented, though the groups showed no difference in activation or CD3 levels. PCR may preferentially amplify shorter templates, but because patient and control samples were amplified and corrected together, any resulting skew would affect both groups equally. Naive, central memory and regulatory TCRB repertoires appeared to be more alike among patients than among healthy donors. Because the HLA sub-analyses included only small numbers of individuals, any influence of HLA type on TCRB rearrangement was left unresolved. Patients with type 1 diabetes made fewer insertions and deleted more nucleotides at VDJ recombination sites, implying thymic rearrangement abnormalities. In all four CD4+ subsets, TCRB CDR3 length was moderately but significantly shorter in type 1 diabetes patients.

From each donor, a single peripheral blood sample of roughly 0.11 L on average was drawn into heparinised tubes. A BD FACSAria II and a panel including CD45RO, CCR7, CD25, CD127, CD95 and CD27 were used to sort naive, central memory, regulatory and stem cell-like memory CD4+ T cells. Purity was above 95% for every sorted population. PBMCs were isolated immediately by Lymphoprep density gradient centrifugation and stained directly without culture. So that batch effects would be minimized, each experiment stained and sorted samples in pairs, pairing one healthy donor with one patient. Measured from the cysteine to the phenylalanine, the CDR3 is 15 residues long. Only CDR3 DNA remains: 45 bases, in frame from the first base. Reading the germline V gene gives CDR1 SGHRS and CDR2 YFSETQ. V loses 2 bases, J loses 0 bases, and the germline ends lie 12 bases apart. This clone has a handful of counts. Its antigen is still unknown. Nothing much larger sits one base from this clone, and base qualities are not available.

The entire isolated RNA was reverse transcribed using the High Capacity cDNA Reverse Transcription Kit, and thus expressed TCRB transcripts were sequenced. Naive, central memory and regulatory T cell samples underwent deep immunoSEQ sequencing, averaging about 3.57 million total reads per sample. After sorted cells were lysed in RLT buffer, RNA was extracted with DNase-treated RNeasy Micro or Mini kits, with the choice depending on cell number. To prevent cross-contamination, each cell subset was processed individually, whereas patient and healthy donor samples were processed jointly. TCRB sequences were amplified from cDNA with the immunoSEQ multiplex PCR, producing 87-bp fragments spanning the CDR3 region. The amplicons were sequenced using the Illumina HiSeq platform. Turning to the authors' computational methods: PCR bias was computationally corrected using synthetic template baselines, reads within Hamming distance 2 were collapsed, and singletons that could not be merged were discarded. Reads were aligned against IMGT so that V, D and J genes, CDR3 length and insertions or deletions at six rearrangement sites could be assigned. Within each subset, clonotype counts were normalized to sorted cell number, and only after that were true diversity and Gini coefficients computed with the tcR R package. The overlap coefficient, calculated on TCRB nucleotide sequences, was used to measure repertoire sharing. TCRdb holds this immuneACCESS table with in-frame rearrangements only. Some clones are missing; in checked studies, unresolved V genes explain under half, and the rest has no known cause. Clonal size and the V and J genes are those of that table, whereas D and trimming came from the DNA. For this sample the table gives about 160,000 clones, of which around 8.4% were detected only once. Over 0.5% of the sample is in the top ten clones.

The sample taken for sequencing was central memory CD4+ T cells from blood. This sequence originates from a woman aged 18-29 years with type 1 diabetes. The chain links TRBV5-1 with TRBJ2-7; confidence is insufficient to name the D gene. The encoded CDR3 is CASSLVEVGSYEQYF. The nucleotide sequence is given as TGCGCCAGCAGCTTAGTAGAGGTGGGCTCCTACGAGCAGTACTTC.